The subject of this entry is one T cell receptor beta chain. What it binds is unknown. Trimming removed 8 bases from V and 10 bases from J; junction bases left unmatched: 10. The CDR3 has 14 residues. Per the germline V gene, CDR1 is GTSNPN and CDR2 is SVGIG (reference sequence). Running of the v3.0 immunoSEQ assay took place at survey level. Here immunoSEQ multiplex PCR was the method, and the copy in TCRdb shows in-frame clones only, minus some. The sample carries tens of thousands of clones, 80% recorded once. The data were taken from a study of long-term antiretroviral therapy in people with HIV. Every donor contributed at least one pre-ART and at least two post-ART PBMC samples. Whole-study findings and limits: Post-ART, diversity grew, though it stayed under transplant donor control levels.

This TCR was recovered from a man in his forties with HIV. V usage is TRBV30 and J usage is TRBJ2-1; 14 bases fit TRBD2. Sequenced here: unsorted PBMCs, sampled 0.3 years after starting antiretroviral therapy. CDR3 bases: TGTGCCCAAACGCCGGGACTAGCGGGAGTGGAGCAGTTCTTC. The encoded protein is CAQTPGLAGVEQFF.